This entry features one TCR beta chain sequence. The CDR3 has 15 residues. Trimming at V came to 6 bases and at J to 3 bases, leaving 9 bases not matched to a gene. Germline-derived CDR1 and CDR2 are SGHDN and FVKESK. The data originate from a study of T cell responses to AZD1222 COVID-19 vaccine. About the study: Both about-4-week and about-12-week second-dose recipients were combined.

Measured with immunoSEQ multiplex PCR; TCRdb has only the in-frame clones, and not every one. The sample lists 150,000 to 160,000 clones, more than 75% occurring once. The V gene is TRBV14, the J gene TRBJ2-7, with 9 bases matching TRBD1. This material consisted of peripheral blood, taken on day 0 of AZD1222 vaccination. The receptor comes from an adult in good health. CDR3 loop: CASRRAGQGSYEQYF. For the CDR3, the DNA is TGTGCCAGCAGGCGAGCCGGACAGGGGAGCTACGAGCAGTACTTC.